Sequencing of this T cell receptor (beta chain) was carried out in a study of CDR3 diversity in severe acne. The CDR3 extends over 13 amino acids. Germline V gene lookup returns CDR1 SSHAT and CDR2 FNYEAQ (reference sequence). Note on this clonotype: One end of the junction varies from germline; a read error may be responsible.

TCRdb reprocessed the PCR reads with MiXCR, giving one entry per CDR3 protein. The sample yields roughly 100,000 distinct CDR3 sequences, 51% seen once. The TCR sequence derives from a male donor with acne. The material sequenced was blood. The V call is TRBV7-7, the J call TRBJ2-2, with D unresolved. In DNA form, the CDR3 reads TGTGCTAGCAGCCCGTCGCACACCGGGGAGCTGTTTTTT. Protein product: CASSPSHTGELFF.